This T cell receptor (beta chain) comes out of a study of blood T cell repertoires in COVID-19. Study-wide context: Samples representing acute and convalescent COVID-19 were sourced from the United States, Italy and Spain. PBMCs, B-cell-depleted T cells, or T cells were the source of the cDNA or gDNA that made up the material.

This CDR3 has 17 amino acids. Germline V gene lookup returns CDR1 SEHNR and CDR2 FQNEAQ (reference sequence). V shed 3 bases and J 3 bases; nucleotides not matched to a gene: 7. Methods used by the authors: Amplification with reference gene primers provided the estimates of nucleated cell counts. TCRdb keeps only in-frame clones here, not all; method: immunoSEQ multiplex PCR. V and J calls and clone size are as listed in that table; D and trimming were resolved from the DNA. The profile shows some 180,000 clones, approximately 82% of them singletons. The source material was peripheral blood. The V call is TRBV7-9, the J call TRBJ2-2; 10 nucleotides align to TRBD2. The clonotype was recovered from a human donor in a cohort sampled during active COVID-19. CDR3: CASSFTLAGGYTGELFF. In nucleotides, the CDR3 is TGTGCCAGCAGCTTCACCTTAGCGGGAGGATACACCGGGGAGCTGTTTTTT.